A selection of T cell receptor beta chains follows, all from one sample in a study of human T cells and chemical hapten exposure. One entry per CDR3 protein results from TCRdb running MiXCR on the RACE reads. The sample holds 80,000 to 100,000 distinct CDR3 sequences, 12% seen once. Here the sequenced sample was whole blood, taken in connection with sensitization to the hapten diphenylcyclopropenone (DPC). The source of these receptors is a middle-aged woman with alopecia areata. Some clones in this sample may be carry-over from other donors' samples. Both conserved end residues are part of each CDR3. D genes are given only for firm matches. Clone size is stated in some rows and not others, as once, few, many or a class when expanded.

abundance,j_gene,v_gene,d_gene,CDR3nt,CDR3aa
.,TRBJ2-7,TRBV27,.,TGTGCCAGCAGTTTAGTCAGGGATACCTACGAGCAGTACTTC,CASSLVRDTYEQYF
.,TRBJ1-5,TRBV28,.,TGTGCCAGCACGAGTTCGGGCCAGCCCCAGCATTTT,CASTSSGQPQHF
.,TRBJ2-3,TRBV7-2,TRBD2,TGTGCCAGCAGCTTATACCTAGCGGGAGGGCCAGATACGCAGTATTTT,CASSLYLAGGPDTQYF
few,TRBJ2-7,TRBV5-1,TRBD1,TGCGCCAGCAGTCGACAGGGAGCCGACGAGCAGTACTTC,CASSRQGADEQYF
few,TRBJ2-1,TRBV7-6,.,TGTGCCAGCAGCCGCCCTAGGACTGGAGGACCCTACAATGAGCAGTTCTTC,CASSRPRTGGPYNEQFF
.,TRBJ2-1,TRBV6-2/TRBV6-3,TRBD2,TGTGCCAGCAGTTCCGTCGGCGGGGGAGGGCATGGTGAGCAGTTCTTC,CASSSVGGGGHGEQFF
.,TRBJ1-6,TRBV9,.,TGTGCCAGCAGCACCCCGACGGGGGGAGGTTCACCCCTCCACTTT,CASSTPTGGGSPLHF
few,TRBJ2-4,TRBV21-1,.,TGTGCCAGCAGCAAACACACCGGGACCCGTACCTTC,CASSKHTGTRTF
few,TRBJ2-7,TRBV27,TRBD1,TGTGCCAGCAGTTTATTAGCCCCCGGGACAGGGGGCGAGCAGTACTTC,CASSLLAPGTGGEQYF
many,TRBJ1-5,TRBV6-2/TRBV6-3,.,TGTGCCAGCAGGGCCCCAGGGGACGGTCAGCCCCAGCATTTT,CASRAPGDGQPQHF
.,TRBJ2-1,TRBV4-1,.,TGCGCCAGCAGCCAAGTAAGGGGCCCCTACAATGAGCAGTTCTTC,CASSQVRGPYNEQFF
.,TRBJ2-5,TRBV29-1,TRBD1,TGCAGCGTTAGGGGACAGGGAGAGACCCAGTACTTC,CSVRGQGETQYF
many,TRBJ2-3,TRBV10-3,.,TGTGCCATCAGTGTCTCAGGCGGCACAGATACGCAGTATTTT,CAISVSGGTDTQYF
.,TRBJ2-2,TRBV27,.,TGTGCCAGCAGTCCCAATAGGGACGGGGAGCTGTTTTTT,CASSPNRDGELFF
few,TRBJ2-3,TRBV7-9,.,TGTGCCAGCAGCTCCAGGGGCGGGACTAGCACAGATACGCAGTATTTT,CASSSRGGTSTDTQYF
.,TRBJ2-5,TRBV18,.,TGTGCCAGCTCGAGTTCCGGGACCCAAGAGACCCAGTACTTC,CASSSSGTQETQYF
.,TRBJ2-7,TRBV29-1,.,TGCAGCGTTGAAGTAGGGACCGGGGGCGAGCAGTACTTC,CSVEVGTGGEQYF
few,TRBJ1-5,TRBV29-1,TRBD1,TGCAGCGTGGTAACAGGGGACACTAATAGCAATCAGCCCCAGCATTTT,CSVVTGDTNSNQPQHF
.,TRBJ1-1,TRBV3-1,TRBD1,TGTGCCAGCAGCCCGACAGGGCGAGTCGTCACTGAAGCTTTCTTT,CASSPTGRVVTEAFF
.,TRBJ2-5,TRBV7-2,.,TGTGCCAGCAGCTTAGCCATACCAGAGACCCAGTACTTC,CASSLAIPETQYF
.,TRBJ2-7,TRBV4-2,.,TGTGCCAGCAGCCAAGATACAAGCCACGAGCAGTACTTC,CASSQDTSHEQYF
.,TRBJ2-1,TRBV20-1,.,TGCAGTGCTAGAGATCGGCATGAGCAGTTCTTC,CSARDRHEQFF
many,TRBJ2-3,TRBV27,TRBD2,TGTGCCAGCAGAGGGCTAGCGGGGTTAAATACGCAGTATTTT,CASRGLAGLNTQYF
many,TRBJ2-7,TRBV27,TRBD1,TGTGCCAGCAGTTACCAGGGGGCAATCTACGAGCAGTACTTC,CASSYQGAIYEQYF
many,TRBJ2-1,TRBV28,.,TGTGCCAGCAGTTTCCTTGAGCAGTTCTTC,CASSFLEQFF
few,TRBJ2-7,TRBV29-1,.,TGCAGCGTGCGGCGGCAGCTTCCTTACGAGCAGTACTTC,CSVRRQLPYEQYF
.,TRBJ2-1,TRBV7-2,TRBD2,TGTGCCAGCAGGTACCTAGCGGGAGTCGGTGGTGAGCAGTTCTTC,CASRYLAGVGGEQFF
.,TRBJ1-6,TRBV9,.,TGTGCCAGCAGCGTAGATGGACGGGATTCACCCCTCCACTTT,CASSVDGRDSPLHF
.,TRBJ2-3,TRBV29-1,.,TGCAGCGCCCCTCGCACTTCTCTCAGGGCGGAGCGCACAGATACGCAGTATTTT,CSAPRTSLRAERTDTQYF
many,TRBJ2-2,TRBV6-5,.,TGTGCCAGCGTTGAGGGGCCGAACACCGGGGAGCTGTTTTTT,CASVEGPNTGELFF
.,TRBJ2-1,TRBV5-6,.,TGTGCCAGCAGCTTGGTGGACAGAACTTACAATGAGCAGTTCTTC,CASSLVDRTYNEQFF
.,TRBJ1-1,TRBV6-2/TRBV6-3,.,TGTGCCAGCGCTGGACAGATGAACACTGAAGCTTTCTTT,CASAGQMNTEAFF
many,TRBJ2-3,TRBV7-3,.,TGTGCCAGCAGCCCGTATATTACCCTTAATGGCACAGATACGCAGTATTTT,CASSPYITLNGTDTQYF
many,TRBJ2-2,TRBV7-3,.,TGTGCCAGCAGCTCCGGGACGCAGACCGGGGAGCTGTTTTTT,CASSSGTQTGELFF
.,TRBJ2-5,TRBV7-2,TRBD2,TGTGCCAGCAGCTTAGGTGGTAGCGGGCGGGAGACCCAGTACTTC,CASSLGGSGRETQYF
.,TRBJ1-3,TRBV7-9,TRBD1,TGTGCCAGCAGCTTAGCGGTCCGCCGGGACAGGACCTCTGGAAACACCATATATTTT,CASSLAVRRDRTSGNTIYF
many,TRBJ2-5,TRBV19,.,TGTGCCACCAGAGACAGATCCCGAGGGGCAGAGACCCAGTACTTC,CATRDRSRGAETQYF
.,TRBJ2-7,TRBV3-1,TRBD2,TGTGCCAGCAGCCAAGGTTTCTTGCCTAGCGGGAGCTCCTACGAGCAGTACTTC,CASSQGFLPSGSSYEQYF
many,TRBJ2-2,TRBV9,.,TGTGCCAGCAGCGTAGCTGAAGGCTTATACACCGGGGAGCTGTTTTTT,CASSVAEGLYTGELFF
.,TRBJ1-1,TRBV3-1,TRBD1,TGTGCCAGCAGCCCCTGGGACAGGGGGGGCACTGAAGCTTTCTTT,CASSPWDRGGTEAFF
.,TRBJ1-2,TRBV12-3/TRBV12-4,TRBD1,TGTGCCAGCAGCCCCCAGGGGGCGGTCGGCTACACCTTC,CASSPQGAVGYTF
few,TRBJ1-3,TRBV7-8,.,TGTGCCAGCAGCTTAGGGGGACGGCTAGCTGGAAACACCATATATTTT,CASSLGGRLAGNTIYF
few,TRBJ2-7,TRBV5-4,.,TGTGCCAGCAGCTTGGTGGGCTCCTACGAGCAGTACTTC,CASSLVGSYEQYF
many,TRBJ1-1,TRBV7-9,.,TGTGCCAGCAGCCGGGAGTCAGTAGCTGAAGCTTTCTTT,CASSRESVAEAFF
few,TRBJ1-1,TRBV28,TRBD1,TGTGCCAGCAGACCCGGGGACAGGGCCACTGAAGCTTTCTTT,CASRPGDRATEAFF
many,TRBJ1-3,TRBV28,.,TGTGCCAGCAGGGCGAACACTGGGGGAAACACCATATATTTT,CASRANTGGNTIYF
.,TRBJ2-2,TRBV27,TRBD1,TGTGCCAGCAGCGCCTTCGACAGGGCCACCGGGGAGCTGTTTTTT,CASSAFDRATGELFF
.,TRBJ2-4,TRBV5-1,.,TGCGCCAGCAGCACCGGGACCGGGGGCAAAAACATTCAGTACTTC,CASSTGTGGKNIQYF
few,TRBJ2-1,TRBV28,TRBD2,TGTGCCAGCAGTTTACTGACTTTAGCGGGAGGGAGCTCCTACAATGAGCAGTTCTTC,CASSLLTLAGGSSYNEQFF
few,TRBJ2-3,TRBV2,TRBD2,TGTGCCAGCAAAGCGGGAGGGGAAGATACGCAGTATTTT,CASKAGGEDTQYF
few,TRBJ2-1,TRBV6-2/TRBV6-3,.,TGTGCCACCACTGTACCACAGGGCGATGAGCAGTTCTTC,CATTVPQGDEQFF
few,TRBJ1-1,TRBV12-3/TRBV12-4,.,TGTGCCAGCAGGGTGTATACTGAAGCTTTCTTT,CASRVYTEAFF
.,TRBJ2-7,TRBV6-2/TRBV6-3,TRBD2,TGTGCCAGCAGTTACCGGACTAGCGGGAGCGCCCCCTCCTACGAGCAGTACTTC,CASSYRTSGSAPSYEQYF
few,TRBJ2-3,TRBV7-8,.,TGTGCCAGCAGCTCCGACCCTGCCGGCGGGGAAGATACGCAGTATTTT,CASSSDPAGGEDTQYF
.,TRBJ2-7,TRBV28,.,TGTGCCAGCAGTCACTCGAGAGCTCCCTACGAGCAGTACTTC,CASSHSRAPYEQYF
many,TRBJ1-5,TRBV5-5,TRBD1,TGTGCCAGCAGCTTGGGTACACAGGGGGTTTTCCCCCAGCCCCAGCATTTT,CASSLGTQGVFPQPQHF
many,TRBJ2-1,TRBV7-6,.,TGTGCCAGCAGCTTAGCGGGCGGGATCCACTACAATGAGCAGTTCTTC,CASSLAGGIHYNEQFF